A single sample gave rise to the 32 T cell receptor beta chains below, sequenced in a study of a mutant IDH1 vaccine in newly diagnosed glioma. The method was immunoSEQ multiplex PCR; TCRdb's version includes in-frame clones alone and lacks a portion of them. The table lists over 60,000 clones, about four fifths of them singletons, with under 6% in the top ten. For these TCRs, the target antigens are not known. Time point meaning: week 35, safety follow-up. Topical imiquimod accompanied each vaccine dose, which consisted of 300 ug of mutant IDH1 20-mer peptide. The specimen comprised PBMCs, sampled from a glioma patient whose treatment included an IDH1 peptide vaccine. These TCRs come from a man aged 35 to 55 with glioma.

With respect to this clone: Other DNA sequences within the sample encode an identical CDR3. The chain is built from TRBV28 and TRBJ1-2; D unclear. CDR1 is MDHEN, CDR2 SYDVKM, per germline. Trimming stripped 2 bases from V and 2 bases from J, with 3 bases between. The CDR3 has 12 residues. The CDR3 sequence is CASSLVNYGYTF. In DNA form, the CDR3 reads TGTGCCAGCAGTTTAGTCAACTATGGCTACACCTTC.

The CDR3: CASSIGTPFYGYTF. The CDR3, as DNA: TGTGCCAGCAGCATCGGGACCCCTTTTTATGGCTACACCTTC. The chain carries TRBV11-2 and TRBJ1-2; D might be TRBD1 (5 bases). The CDR3 runs to 14 residues. The V end was cut by 5 bases, the J end by 5 bases, with 15 bases between. CDR1 and CDR2 from the germline V gene are SGHAT and FQNNGV.

V usage is TRBV30 and J usage is TRBJ2-5; a weak D match, TRBD2 (6 bases). V lost 2 bases, J lost 7 bases, and 17 bases lay in between. The CDR3 has 14 residues. CDR1 is GTSNPN and CDR2 is SVGIG in the germline V gene (reference sequence). CDR3 sequence: CAWSFGGSSRTQYF. The CDR3 nucleotides read TGTGCCTGGAGTTTTGGGGGGTCCAGCCGGACCCAGTACTTC.

The rearrangement links TRBV19 to TRBJ2-7, with 9 positions matching TRBD1. The CDR3 runs 13 residues. V was pared by 6 bases and J by 5 bases, with 5 bases of the junction left unmatched. In germline, CDR1 is LNHDA, CDR2 SQIVND (reference sequence). The CDR3 bases are TGTGCCAGTAGCACAGGGGGCGGGAACGAGCAGTACTTC. Its protein is CASSTGGGNEQYF.

The chain links TRBV18 to TRBJ1-3; D is unclear. The ends were cut back, 0 bases at V and 4 bases at J, with 13 bases in the middle. This CDR3 has 16 amino acids. Germline V CDR1 and CDR2: KGHSH, LQKENI. The CDR3, as DNA: TGTGCCAGCTCACCACCAGGCTCCGCTCTGGGAAACACCATATATTTT. It yields the protein CASSPPGSALGNTIYF.

The chain uses TRBV6-5 and TRBJ2-7, with 10 bases lining up with TRBD1. CDR3 length: 15 amino acids. CDR1 is MNHEY, CDR2 SVGAGI, per germline. With 5 bases clipped from V and 5 bases from J, the junction kept 9 bases outside the gene matches. DNA of the CDR3: TGTGCCAGCAGTCCCTGGGACAGGGGTCCCAACGAGCAGTACTTC. Protein product: CASSPWDRGPNEQYF.

The chain links TRBV19 to TRBJ1-5; D unclear. The V end was cut by 2 bases, the J end by 0 bases, with 5 bases between. Germline lookup yields CDR1 LNHDA and CDR2 SQIVND (reference sequence). This CDR3 is built from 14 residues. The CDR3 DNA follows: TGTGCCAGTAGTATACTCGATAGCAATCAGCCCCAGCATTTT. Protein sequence: CASSILDSNQPQHF.

This clone was recorded once. The chain recombines TRBV5-1 with TRBJ2-2; D not resolved. Germline V gene sequence: CDR1 SGHRS, CDR2 YFSETQ. The CDR3 has 13 residues. The V gene lost 0 bases and the J gene lost 4 bases, with 4 bases spanning the gap. DNA of the CDR3: TGCGCCAGCAGCTTGGGAGTCACCGGGGAGCTGTTTTTT. This translates into CASSLGVTGELFF.

This clone was recorded a few times. This sequence joins TRBV7-6 and TRBJ1-4, with 9 bases lining up with TRBD1. CDR1 SGHVS and CDR2 FNYEAQ come from the germline V gene. V lost 5 bases and J lost 13; bases outside the gene matches: 8. The CDR3 has 13 amino acids. Here the CDR3 DNA reads TGTGCCAGCAGCCCCCAGGGACAGGGCAGACTGTTTTTT. Translation gives CASSPQGQGRLFF. The variable domain in full, with the rest retrieved from reference TRBV7-6 and TRBJ1-4, is GAGVSQSPRYKVTKRGQDVALRCDPISGHVSLYWYRQALGQGPEFLTYFNYEAQQDKSGLPNDRFSAERPEGSISTLTIQRTEQRDSAMYRCASSPQGQGRLFFGSGTQLSVL.

The V and J genes are TRBV28 and TRBJ2-1; D gene ambiguous. Germline CDR1 reads MDHEN; CDR2 reads SYDVKM. The CDR3 runs 15 residues. The V and J ends lost 3 bases and 7 bases respectively, with 16 bases between them. The CDR3 region has the DNA TGTGCCAGCAGTTTTGAGGACGGAGTTAGGAATGAGCAGTTCTTC. It specifies CASSFEDGVRNEQFF.

The chain uses TRBV13 and TRBJ1-3; TRBD1 might be the D (5 bases). The ends were cut back, 2 bases at V and 0 bases at J, with 11 bases in the middle. CDR3 size: 16 residues. Germline V gene data show CDR1 as PRHDT and CDR2 as FYEKMQ (reference sequence). The chain's CDR3 is CASSLPGHDSGNTIYF. DNA of the CDR3: TGTGCCAGCAGCTTACCAGGACATGACTCTGGAAACACCATATATTTT.

J is TRBJ2-5 and V is TRBV5-4; a weak D match, TRBD1 (5 bases). This CDR3 is 13 amino acids long. The V end was cut by 1 base, the J end by 2 bases, with 6 bases between. CDR1 and CDR2 (germline): SGHNT, YYREEE (reference sequence). Here the CDR3 reads CASSLQGQETQYF. The CDR3 DNA reads TGTGCCAGCAGCTTGCAGGGACAAGAGACCCAGTACTTC.

In its sample, this clone was seen a few times. This chain joins TRBV29-1 and TRBJ1-1, with D hard to call. Germline lookup yields CDR1 SQVTM and CDR2 ANQGSEA. The CDR3 loop spans 11 amino acids. V shed 6 bases and J shed 4 bases, with 9 bases lying between them. The CDR3 DNA reads TGCAGCGTCGGTGATGGCACTGAAGCTTTCTTT. Translating it yields CSVGDGTEAFF. Complete variable domain (other parts from reference TRBV29-1 and TRBJ1-1): SAVISQKPSRDICQRGTSLTIQCQVDSQVTMMFWYRQQPGQSLTLIATANQGSEATYESGFVIDKFPISRPNLTFSTLTVSNMSPEDSSIYLCSVGDGTEAFFGQGTRLTVV.

V gene TRBV6-6 combines with J gene TRBJ2-7; D uncertain. CDR1 and CDR2 from the germline V gene are MNHNY and SVGAGI (reference sequence). The CDR3 extends over 14 amino acids. Trimming left V 8 bases short and J 0 bases short, with 14 bases between. The CDR3 region has the DNA TGTGCCAGCGAGAAAGATAGGAGCTCCTACGAGCAGTACTTC. Encoded protein: CASEKDRSSYEQYF.

The genes are TRBV27 and TRBJ2-1; the match to TRBD2 covers 10 bases. Per germline, CDR1 MNHEY and CDR2 SMNVEV (reference sequence). CDR3 length: 16 residues. J was trimmed by 8 bases and V by 3 bases; bases with no gene match: 10. The CDR3 spells CASSFLGLAGEDEQFF. CDR3 DNA: TGTGCCAGCAGTTTCCTAGGCCTAGCGGGGGAGGATGAGCAGTTCTTC.

The chain recombines TRBV7-8 with TRBJ2-7; 13 bases map to TRBD2. The CDR3 is made up of 18 amino acids. The V segment lost 5 bases and the J segment 3 bases; nucleotides outside the gene matches: 13. The V gene's germline CDR1 is SGHVS and CDR2 FQNEAQ. The CDR3 reads CASSLGLAGSRVYYEQYF. As DNA, the CDR3 is TGTGCCAGCAGCCTGGGACTAGCGGGATCCCGGGTATACTACGAGCAGTACTTC.

This clone showed up just a few times. This chain uses TRBV6-1 with TRBJ1-2; maybe TRBD1 (5 bases). V was shortened by 4 bases and J by 4 bases, with 22 bases between the two germline ends. This CDR3 region has 17 residues. Looked up from germline, CDR1 is MNHNS and CDR2 is SASEGT. CDR3 DNA: TGTGCCAGCAGTGTGGAAGGCAGGGCGGCTCCCATCTATGGCTACACCTTC. This translates into CASSVEGRAAPIYGYTF.

The chain carries TRBV7-9 and TRBJ2-7; a weak D match, TRBD2 (6 bases). The V end lost 5 bases, the J end lost 3 bases, and 11 bases lay between the germline ends. The CDR3 spans 13 residues. The germline V gene encodes CDR1 SEHNR and CDR2 FQNEAQ (reference sequence). CDR3 nucleotides: TGTGCCAGCAGCATGGGGGGAGTCTACGAGCAGTACTTC. Translating it yields CASSMGGVYEQYF.

J is TRBJ1-5 and V is TRBV2; 12 bases fit TRBD1. With V trimmed by 4 bases and J by 0 bases, 7 bases remained unmatched. The germline V gene encodes CDR1 SNHLY and CDR2 FYNNEI. The CDR3 runs to 18 residues. In DNA form, the CDR3 reads TGTGCCAGCAGTGCTACCGGGACAGGGGGCGATAGCAATCAGCCCCAGCATTTT. This translates into CASSATGTGGDSNQPQHF.

This chain uses TRBV7-8 with TRBJ1-2; TRBD1 is a possible D gene (6 bases). V was trimmed by 1 base and J by 4 bases, leaving 13 bases between them. The CDR3 has 15 residues. Germline V gene lookup returns CDR1 SGHVS and CDR2 FQNEAQ. CDR3 nucleotide sequence: TGTGCCAGCAGCTTAGTCGCGGGGGCCTCCTATGGCTACACCTTC. It is translated as CASSLVAGASYGYTF.

The genes are TRBV5-1 and TRBJ2-3, with TRBD2 matching over 10 bases. Unmatched junction bases numbered 17, after V lost 3 bases and J lost 4 bases. CDR1 and CDR2 (germline): SGHRS, YFSETQ. The CDR3 extends over 19 amino acids. CDR3 DNA: TGCGCCAGCAGCTACTCTATCGAGCGGGGGGGCCTGTCGGCAGATACGCAGTATTTT. It translates to CASSYSIERGGLSADTQYF.

Worth noting for this clone: Relative to the germline gene, one junction end is altered; a read error may explain this. This same CDR3 is encoded by further DNA sequences in the sample. J is TRBJ1-2 and V is TRBV30, with D perhaps matching TRBD1 (6 bases). This CDR3 region has 14 residues. Germline lookup yields CDR1 GTSNPN and CDR2 SVGIG (reference sequence). The CDR3 nucleotides are TGTGCTTGGAGTCCTCTCACAGGGAACTATGGCTACACCTTC. It codes for CAWSPLTGNYGYTF.

The chain couples TRBV4-1 to TRBJ2-1; TRBD2 aligns across 7 bases. The CDR3 is made up of 15 amino acids. V dropped 4 bases and J dropped 2; count of bases not matched to a gene: 5. Germline lookup yields CDR1 MGHRA and CDR2 YSYEKL. The CDR3 is CASSLTRGAYNEQFF. The DNA of the CDR3 is TGCGCCAGCAGCCTCACACGGGGGGCCTACAATGAGCAGTTCTTC.

V is TRBV11-2 and J is TRBJ2-2; D gene unclear. The CDR3 spans 12 residues. V gave up 5 bases and J gave up 6 bases, with 7 bases separating them. The germline gives CDR1 SGHAT, CDR2 FQNNGV. CDR3 DNA sequence: TGTGCCAGCAGCCAAACCTCCGGGGAGCTGTTTTTT. Residues: CASSQTSGELFF.

This clone was seen a single time. V gene TRBV5-6 combines with J gene TRBJ1-2; 8 nucleotides line up with TRBD1. J was trimmed by 2 bases and V by 4 bases; bases with no gene match: 10. Germline loops: CDR1 SGHDT, CDR2 YYEEEE. The CDR3 runs 16 residues. The CDR3 reads CASSQGTGRSNYGYTF. CDR3 DNA sequence: TGTGCCAGCAGCCAAGGGACAGGTCGATCCAACTATGGCTACACCTTC.

The rearrangement links TRBV2 to TRBJ1-4, with D possibly being TRBD1 (6 bases). Germline CDR1 reads SNHLY; CDR2 reads FYNNEI. V was shortened by 4 bases and J by 1 base, with 10 bases between the two germline ends. The CDR3 loop spans 15 amino acids. Here the CDR3 reads CASSVGGLTNEKLFF. CDR3 coding DNA: TGTGCCAGCAGTGTAGGGGGATTAACTAATGAAAAACTGTTTTTT.

The gene calls are TRBV18 and TRBJ1-2; tentatively, D is TRBD1 (5 bases). This CDR3 region has 16 residues. V lost 3 bases, J lost 3 bases, and 17 bases lay in between. Looked up from germline, CDR1 is KGHSH and CDR2 is LQKENI. The CDR3 bases are TGTGCCAGCTCACCCTTCGGTTCCGGGGGGGACTATGGCTACACCTTC. Protein sequence: CASSPFGSGGDYGYTF.

This sequence joins TRBV7-3 and TRBJ2-3; 9 bases match TRBD1. The V gene end was trimmed by 3 bases and the J gene end by 8 bases; junction bases not matched to a gene: 3. This CDR3 region has 13 residues. The germline V gene has CDR1 SGHTA and CDR2 FQGTGA. The CDR3 nucleotides read TGTGCCAGCAGCTTGCTGACAGGGGGTACGCAGTATTTT. This sequence encodes CASSLLTGGTQYF.

V gene TRBV6-5 combines with J gene TRBJ1-3; no clear D. The V gene's germline CDR1 is MNHEY and CDR2 SVGAGI. CDR3 length equals 15 residues. The V and J ends lost 7 bases and 3 bases respectively, with 16 bases between them. The chain's CDR3 is CASNPGQTLGNTIYF. CDR3 sequence (DNA): TGTGCCAGCAACCCTGGTCAAACTCTTGGAAACACCATATATTTT.

The chain couples TRBV11-3 to TRBJ2-3; TRBD1 agrees at 11 bases. Trimming took 6 bases from V and 3 from J; bases not matched to a gene: 5. Germline lookup yields CDR1 SGHNT and CDR2 YENEEA. The CDR3 runs 15 residues. The CDR3 sequence is CASSAGQGVTDTQYF. As DNA, the CDR3 is TGTGCCAGCAGTGCGGGACAGGGGGTAACAGATACGCAGTATTTT. Combining the CDR3 with reference TRBV11-3 and TRBJ2-3 gives the whole variable domain EAGVVQSPRYKIIEKKQPVAFWCNPISGHNTLYWYLQNLGQGPELLIRYENEEAVDDSQLPKDRFSAERLKGVDSTLKIQPAELGDSAVYLCASSAGQGVTDTQYFGPGTRLTVL.

This clone was seen once. The CDR3 sequence is CASSQDGTGGKETQYF. For the CDR3, the DNA is TGCGCCAGCAGCCAAGATGGGACAGGGGGCAAAGAGACCCAGTACTTC. The chain is built from TRBV4-3 and TRBJ2-5, with 12 positions matching TRBD1. The junction had 2 bases not matched to a gene; V was cut back by 0 bases and J by 3 bases. CDR3 length: 16 residues. Germline assignment: CDR1 LGHNA and CDR2 YSLEER.

V gene TRBV2 combines with J gene TRBJ1-1; D not certain. Germline assignment: CDR1 SNHLY and CDR2 FYNNEI. V was trimmed by 7 bases and J by 5 bases, leaving 11 bases between them. This CDR3 has 12 amino acids. CDR3 in amino acids: CASTITETEAFF. The CDR3 nucleotides read TGTGCCAGCACTATAACAGAGACTGAAGCTTTCTTT.